This entry lists 22 T cell receptor beta chains sequenced from one sample in a study of tumor-infiltrating lymphocytes in primary liver carcinoma. Unsorted whole blood yielded blood RNA, and germline DNA was extracted as well. TCR beta cDNA was reverse-transcribed from about 500 ng of total RNA. The reaction used a constant-region primer and ProtoScript II reverse transcriptase. Generation of the TCR beta libraries relied on three nested multiplex PCR rounds using slightly modified ARM-PCR. For around 9 cycles apiece, the opening two PCR rounds ran with TRBV1-TRBV30 forward primers and a C-beta reverse primer. TCRdb used MiXCR to reprocess the multiplex PCR reads, holding one entry per CDR3 protein. The table has 250,000 to 350,000 distinct CDR3 sequences, approximately 58% seen once. The sample was peripheral blood. These receptors came from a woman between 25 and 40 years old with primary liver carcinoma and hepatitis B virus infection.

Regarding this clonotype: With a much larger clone just one base away, this may be a read error. This chain links TRBV6-2 or TRBV6-3 with TRBJ2-1, with a possible D match to TRBD1 (5 bases). There are 15 residues in the CDR3. The germline V gene encodes CDR1 MNHEY and CDR2 SVGEGT. For the CDR3, the DNA is TGTGACAGCAGCCAGGGTGTTAATCCCCTCAATGAGCAGTTCTTC. Its protein product is CDSSQGVNPLNEQFF.

The genes are TRBV5-4 and TRBJ2-2, with D possibly TRBD2 on 6 matching bases. Trimming shortened V by 0 bases and J by 3 bases, and 6 bases separated the two germline ends. Germline V CDR1 and CDR2: SGHNT, YYREEE (reference sequence). The CDR3 runs to 14 residues. The CDR3 here is CASSLGEDTGELFF. The CDR3 DNA reads TGTGCCAGCAGCTTGGGGGAGGACACCGGGGAGCTGTTTTTT. Filled out from reference TRBV5-4 and TRBJ2-2, the complete variable domain reads ETGVTQSPTHLIKTRGQQVTLRCSSQSGHNTVSWYQQALGQGPQFIFQYYREEENGRGNFPPRFSGLQFPNYSSELNVNALELDDSALYLCASSLGEDTGELFFGEGSRLTVL.

A remark on this clonotype: This clone may be a read error of a much larger clone one base away. The chain joins TRBV29-1 to TRBJ2-3, with 7 positions matching TRBD1. CDR1 and CDR2 (germline): SQVTM, ANQGSEA. Trimming at V came to 5 bases and at J to 2 bases, leaving 7 bases not matched to a gene. The CDR3 runs 14 residues. The CDR3 region is CSVTTGELTDTQYF. The CDR3 DNA reads TGCAGCGTTACTACAGGGGAACTCACAGATACGCAGTATTTT.

This clonotype was seen only a few times. A much more abundant neighbour one base away suggests this may be a read error. The V and J genes are TRBV4-2 and TRBJ2-7; D gene uncertain. Germline V gene lookup returns CDR1 LGHNA and CDR2 YNFKEQ. The CDR3 runs to 13 residues. The CDR3 nucleotides are TGTGCCAGCAGCCAAGAATATAGTTACGAGCGGTACTTC. It codes for CASSQEYSYERYF.

This clonotype was recorded at least ten times. The V call is TRBV11-2, the J call TRBJ2-2, with 9 bases matching TRBD1. The trim removed 4 bases at V and 3 bases at J, leaving 6 bases unmatched. CDR1 is SGHAT and CDR2 is FQNNGV in the germline V gene. This CDR3 spans 16 amino acids. CDR3 DNA: TGTGCCAGCAGCTCACAGGGGGCTCCAGACACCGGGGAGCTGTTTTTT. This translates into CASSSQGAPDTGELFF.

For this clonotype: A much larger clone is a single base away; this may be a read error. The chain combines TRBV4-1 with TRBJ1-1; tentatively, D is TRBD1 (6 bases). CDR3 length: 15 residues. Looked up from germline, CDR1 is MGHRA and CDR2 is YSYEKL. The CDR3 protein is CATSQVLAGAVEAFF. The CDR3 DNA reads as TGCGCCACCAGCCAAGTATTGGCAGGGGCAGTTGAAGCTTTCTTT.

A note on this clonotype: The junction does not match germline at one end; this may be a read error. The rearrangement uses TRBV29-1 and TRBJ2-5; a possible D gene is TRBD2 (6 bases). The CDR3 contains 13 residues. The germline CDR1 and CDR2 sequences are SQVTM and ANQGSEA. CDR3: CSVENGGAETQYF. Here the CDR3 DNA reads TGCAGCGTTGAAAACGGGGGAGCAGAGACTCAGTACTTC.

Comments on this clonotype: The junction departs from germline at one end; a sequencing error may be responsible. The chain is built from TRBV5-6 and TRBJ2-3; D not resolved. The CDR3 loop spans 13 amino acids. CDR1 and CDR2 from the germline V gene are SGHDT and YYEEEE. Here the CDR3 DNA reads TGTCCCAGCAGCTGGAATAGACCCGATACGCAGTATTTT. Protein: CPSSWNRPDTQYF. The full variable domain, in which reference TRBV5-6 and TRBJ2-3 provide the parts outside the CDR3, is DAGVTQSPTHLIKTRGQQVTLRCSPKSGHDTVSWYQQALGQGPQFIFQYYEEEERQRGNFPDRFSGHQFPNYSSELNVNALLLGDSALYLCPSSWNRPDTQYFGPGTRLTVL.

This chain uses TRBV6-4 with TRBJ2-3; 7 bases line up with TRBD1. This CDR3 contains 15 residues. The V segment lost 2 bases and the J segment 1 base; nucleotides outside the gene matches: 3. The germline V gene has CDR1 MRHNA and CDR2 SNTAGT. CDR3 protein: CASSDNGQGTDTQYF. The DNA of the CDR3 is TGTGCCAGCAGTGACAACGGACAGGGCACAGATACGCAGTATTTT.

This clonotype was seen at least ten times. The V gene is TRBV12-3 or TRBV12-4, the J gene TRBJ1-5, with D uncertain. Trimming shortened V by 5 bases and J by 5 bases, and 13 bases separated the two germline ends. CDR3 length: 14 residues. This chain's CDR3 is CASSPAGEDQPQHF. The CDR3 DNA reads as TGTGCCAGCAGTCCGGCGGGAGAGGATCAGCCCCAGCATTTT.

This clonotype was seen more than once but under ten times. This rearrangement joins TRBV5-1 to TRBJ2-6; 10 nucleotides match TRBD1. V trimming: 5 bases; J trimming: 0 bases; junction bases outside the gene matches: 5. The CDR3 runs to 17 residues. Germline V gene lookup returns CDR1 SGHRS and CDR2 YFSETQ. The CDR3 sequence: CASRIGTGDSGANVLTF. The CDR3 DNA reads TGCGCCAGCAGGATCGGGACAGGGGACTCTGGGGCCAACGTCCTGACTTTC.

On this clonotype itself: The conserved final phenylalanine or tryptophan is absent from the CDR3, which likely points to a read error. The chain links TRBV29-1 to TRBJ2-3; perhaps TRBD1 as D (5 bases). Per germline, CDR1 SQVTM and CDR2 ANQGSEA. Trimming took off 3 bases at V and 2 bases at J, with 18 bases between the two ends. This CDR3 has 16 amino acids. The CDR3 reads CSVEGLPPESTDTQYI. The CDR3 coding sequence is TGCAGCGTTGAGGGGCTACCCCCCGAATCCACAGATACGCAGTATATT.

This rearrangement joins TRBV29-1 to TRBJ1-1; D uncertain. V lost 8 bases and J 0 bases, leaving 13 bases between the germline ends. The CDR3 consists of 13 residues. Germline V lookup: CDR1 SQVTM, CDR2 ANQGSEA. CDR3 bases: TGCAGCATTGGGCACCTTTTGAACACTGAAGCTTTCTTT. Protein sequence: CSIGHLLNTEAFF.

This sequence joins TRBV5-5 and TRBJ2-7; TRBD1 matches at 10 bases. The CDR3 runs 18 residues. V was clipped by 4 bases and J by 1 base; unmatched bases: 14. From germline, CDR1 is SGHKS and CDR2 YYEKEE (reference sequence). CDR3 sequence: CASSPAGTGAGLSYEQYF. The CDR3 DNA is TGTGCCAGCAGCCCAGCCGGGACAGGGGCCGGCCTTTCCTACGAGCAGTACTTC.

A word on this clonotype: This may stem from a read error, because a much larger clone lies one nucleotide away. The chain employs TRBV11-2 and TRBJ2-7; D unclear. CDR3 size: 14 residues. In germline, CDR1 is SGHAT, CDR2 FQNNGV. Trimming left V 5 bases short and J 0 bases short, with 11 bases between. The CDR3 DNA reads as TGTGCCAGCAGCCTTTTCGGCAGCTCCTACGAGCAGTACTTC. Translated: CASSLFGSSYEQYF.

In the case of this clonotype: It may be a read error: a sequence one base away is much more abundant. The chain has TRBV11-3 and TRBJ2-5; D possibly corresponds to TRBD2 (5 bases). The CDR3 has 15 residues. Germline V lookup: CDR1 SGHNT, CDR2 YENEEA. Deletions cut 1 base from V and 4 bases from J, with 13 bases between. As DNA, the CDR3 is TGTGCCAGCAGCTTAGGCTTCCGGGAACGAGAGACCCAGTACTTC. Translating it yields CASSLGFRERETQYF.

Turning to this clonotype: A clone one base away is much larger, so this may be a read error. The V gene is TRBV12-3 or TRBV12-4, the J gene TRBJ2-7, with D perhaps TRBD1 or TRBD2 (5 bases each). The CDR3 consists of 15 residues. Trimming stripped 3 bases from V and 0 bases from J, with 12 bases between. The CDR3 region has the DNA TGTGCCAGCAGTTTCGGGACGGGGAGCTCCTACGAGCAGTACTTC. Translation: CASSFGTGSSYEQYF.

Comments on this clonotype: The CDR3 does not close with the conserved phenylalanine or tryptophan, likely indicating a read error. This chain's CDR3 is CASAGTSGRELSSYNEQFL. The CDR3 nucleotides read TGTGCCAGCGCAGGGACTAGCGGGAGAGAGTTAAGCTCCTACAATGAGCAGTTCCTC. The rearrangement joins TRBV6-2 or TRBV6-3 to TRBJ2-1; TRBD2 matches 14 bases. The CDR3 is made up of 19 amino acids. The V gene end was trimmed by 8 bases and the J gene end by 0 bases; junction bases not matched to a gene: 12. The germline CDR1 and CDR2 sequences are MNHEY and SVGEGT.

As to this clonotype: The conserved closing phenylalanine or tryptophan is absent in this CDR3, likely reflecting a read error. This chain links TRBV12-3 or TRBV12-4 with TRBJ2-3; 9 nucleotides match TRBD1. The CDR3 spans 14 residues. V trimming: 6 bases; J trimming: 1 base; junction bases outside the gene matches: 2. CDR3 in amino acids: CASSWDRGTDTQYL. CDR3 sequence (DNA): TGTGCCAGCAGCTGGGACAGGGGCACAGATACGCAGTATCTT.

Points on this clonotype: This may be a read error, as it is one base from a much larger clone. This rearrangement joins TRBV12-3 or TRBV12-4 to TRBJ2-7; 8 positions match TRBD2. The CDR3 sequence is 21 residues long. CDR3 bases: TGTGTCAGCAGTTTCAGTAGCGCTATAGTGGGCCCTAGCGGGCCAAACTACGAGCAGTACTTC. Its protein product is CVSSFSSAIVGPSGPNYEQYF.

This rearrangement joins TRBV28 to TRBJ2-3, with TRBD2 as a possible D gene (6 bases). V lost 3 bases, J lost 3 bases, and 19 bases lay in between. The CDR3 has 17 amino acids. Germline CDR1 is MDHEN and CDR2 is SYDVKM. The CDR3 is CASSFLAGLAGTDTQYF. CDR3 in DNA: TGTGCCAGCAGTTTTCTGGCGGGGCTAGCCGGGACAGATACGCAGTATTTT.

In the case of this clonotype: This clone may be a read error of a much larger clone one base away. Likely a read error: the CDR3 ends without its conserved phenylalanine or tryptophan. The chain has TRBV6-6 and TRBJ2-5, with D uncertain. The CDR3 sequence is 15 residues long. V gave up 4 bases and J gave up 1 base, with 13 bases separating them. CDR1 and CDR2 from the germline V gene are MNHNY and SVGAGI (reference sequence). The CDR3 sequence is CASSWSPRVQETQYL. The CDR3 bases are TGTGCCAGCAGTTGGTCCCCTCGGGTCCAAGAGACCCAGTACTTA.